This T cell receptor beta chain came from a study of CD8+ T cells in alopecia areata. CDR1 SQVTM and CDR2 ANQGSEA come from the germline V gene. CDR3 length: 13 residues. Trimming stripped 7 bases from V and 2 bases from J, with 13 bases between. cDNA prepared by RNA extraction and subsequent reverse transcription served as the template for sequencing. Sequencing used immunoSEQ multiplex PCR; TCRdb keeps in-frame clones, though not all of them. The sample shows hundreds of thousands of clones, around 67% of them seen only once. Alopecia areata patients gave lesional scalp punch biopsies and peripheral blood samples.

The receptor's source is a human donor with alopecia areata. This rearrangement joins TRBV29-1 to TRBJ2-3; a weak D match, TRBD2 (7 bases). This material consisted of CD4+ T cells sorted from blood, taken at week 0. CDR3 nucleotides: TGCAGCGGGGGCGGGGGCACCACAGATACGCAGTATTTT. It specifies CSGGGGTTDTQYF.